This TCR beta chain was sequenced in a study of T cell responses to AZD1222 COVID-19 vaccine. Regarding the study as a whole: It was only after the peak T cell response that any repertoires were sampled. Vaccine-associated CD4 TCRs spanned spike, dominant at 160-218 and 743-854. Reports indicate that nearly half of spike-specific TCRs are directed at unmutated variant regions. Spike-specific TCR breadth and depth went up after people got two AZD1222 doses.

Clones were sequenced by immunoSEQ multiplex PCR, and TCRdb holds only the in-frame ones, with some missing. The table includes some 99,000 clones, about 91% detected once. The CDR3 has 13 amino acids. CDR1 MNHEY and CDR2 SVGEGT come from the germline V gene. Trimming cost V 4 bases and J 2 bases, with 6 bases left between them. Regarding this clone: Its antigen is still unknown.

The chain uses TRBV6-2 or TRBV6-3 and TRBJ2-1; D remains ambiguous. The starting material was peripheral blood, obtained on day 0 of AZD1222 vaccination. The sequence came from an adult in good health. Here the CDR3 DNA reads TGTGCCAGCAGTTCACTGCCCTACAATGAGCAGTTCTTC. Translated: CASSSLPYNEQFF.